This paragraph reports one T cell receptor (beta chain). The data derive from a study of blood T cell repertoires in COVID-19. Overall study: Whether acute or convalescent, the COVID-19 samples came from the United States, Italy and Spain. Sources were T cells, B-cell-depleted T cells, or PBMCs; the material itself was cDNA or gDNA.

Sequencing was performed with immunoSEQ multiplex PCR; in TCRdb, only in-frame clones are kept and a portion is missing. The sample includes more than 40,000 clones, approximately 90% of them seen just once. This CDR3 spans 15 amino acids. V lost 4 bases to trimming and J lost 5 bases, with 15 bases between them. Germline CDR1 and CDR2: SGHDT and YYEEEE. The source is a man between 65 and 85 years old with acute or convalescent COVID-19. The material sequenced was peripheral blood. V gene TRBV5-6 combines with J gene TRBJ1-4, with D possibly matching TRBD1 (5 bases). The CDR3 sequence is CASSAIQGRNEKLFF. In DNA, the CDR3 is TGTGCCAGCAGCGCAATTCAGGGTCGCAATGAAAAACTGTTTTTT. The entire variable domain, with the rest obtained from reference TRBV5-6 and TRBJ1-4, is as follows: DAGVTQSPTHLIKTRGQQVTLRCSPKSGHDTVSWYQQALGQGPQFIFQYYEEEERQRGNFPDRFSGHQFPNYSSELNVNALLLGDSALYLCASSAIQGRNEKLFFGSGTQLSVL.